This TCR beta chain was retrieved from a study of PD-L1 blockade in urothelial cancer. Study context: Across blood samples, T cells had a median count of about 140,000. General observations from the study: Better survival was predicted by below-median pretreatment blood TCR clonality.

Sequencing used immunoSEQ multiplex PCR; TCRdb keeps in-frame clones, though not all of them. The data contain under 95,000 clones, about 84% of them singletons. As for time point: pretreatment peripheral blood. All patients carried locally advanced or metastatic urothelial carcinoma. Each patient contributed between 1 and 8 total time points of blood mononuclear cells, pretreatment and during treatment. Trimming shortened V by 8 bases and J by 3 bases, and 5 bases separated the two germline ends. This CDR3 has 11 residues. From germline, CDR1 is SNHLY and CDR2 FYNNEI. Concerning this clone itself: Antigen specificity is unknown.

The rearrangement joins TRBV2 to TRBJ2-1, with D hard to call. The sample consisted of PBMCs, taken around atezolizumab (anti-PD-L1) treatment. This sequence originates from a man in his 60s with urothelial cancer. The CDR3 bases are TGTGCCAGCCTCTTCTACAATGAGCAGTTCTTC. Translating gives CASLFYNEQFF.